Below are 8 T cell receptor beta chains sequenced from a single sample in a study of T-cell memory formation after mild COVID-19. TCRdb fed the 5' RACE reads into MiXCR, producing one record per CDR3 protein. Of a few hundred thousand distinct CDR3 sequences in the sample, 13% to 15% were seen once. What was sequenced was PBMCs or a T cell subset sorted from them (not recorded which). These receptors were taken from a man between 18 and 35 years old who had mild COVID-19 (a few samples of this study predate the infection). Cell type and time point are not known.

The genes are TRBV28 and TRBJ2-1; D might be TRBD2 (7 bases). This CDR3 comprises 13 residues. CDR1 MDHEN and CDR2 SYDVKM come from the germline V gene. Trimming pared 5 bases from V and 15 bases from J, leaving 20 bases between. The CDR3 here is CASSNRAGAPGFF. The CDR3, as DNA: TGTGCCAGCAGTAACCGGGCGGGGGCTCCGGGGTTCTTC.

The sample holds many counts of this clonotype. The J gene is TRBJ2-4, the V gene TRBV12-3 or TRBV12-4; tentatively, D is TRBD1 (6 bases). V gave up 4 bases and J gave up 0 bases, with 10 bases separating them. The CDR3 covers 15 residues. CDR3 nucleotides: TGTGCCAGCAGTTCGGACAGCTTAGCCAAAAACATTCAGTACTTC. It specifies CASSSDSLAKNIQYF.

The chain combines TRBV12-3 or TRBV12-4 with TRBJ1-1; D gene ambiguous. The length of the CDR3 is 14 residues. The V end was cut by 2 bases, the J end by 4 bases, with 11 bases between. The CDR3 DNA follows: TGTGCCAGCAGTTTAATACAGAAGGGCACTGAAGCTTTCTTT. It yields the protein CASSLIQKGTEAFF.

This chain links TRBV27 with TRBJ1-5; perhaps TRBD1 as D (6 bases). The V gene's germline CDR1 is MNHEY and CDR2 SMNVEV (reference sequence). The CDR3 totals 14 residues. V lost 5 bases, J lost 6 bases, and 14 bases lay in between. CDR3 DNA sequence: TGTGCCAGCAGTCCGGGGGGGGCTCTTCAGCCCCAGCATTTT. It specifies CASSPGGALQPQHF.

This clonotype was seen a few times. This chain joins TRBV5-5 and TRBJ2-3; D not certain. Germline CDR1 reads SGHKS; CDR2 reads YYEKEE (reference sequence). V was pared by 1 base and J by 0 bases, with 6 bases between. The CDR3 consists of 14 residues. CDR3 sequence: CASSLSTSTDTQYF. The CDR3 bases are TGTGCCAGCAGCTTGTCGACGAGCACAGATACGCAGTATTTT. Complete variable domain (other parts from reference TRBV5-5 and TRBJ2-3): DAGVTQSPTHLIKTRGQQVTLRCSPISGHKSVSWYQQVLGQGPQFIFQYYEKEERGRGNFPDRFSARQFPNYSSELNVNALLLGDSALYLCASSLSTSTDTQYFGPGTRLTVL.

This clonotype has a handful of counts. The gene calls are TRBV28 and TRBJ1-6; 7 nucleotides line up with TRBD1. This CDR3 has 15 residues. The germline gives CDR1 MDHEN, CDR2 SYDVKM. J lost 9 bases, V lost 7 bases, and 12 bases had no gene match. The chain's CDR3 is CASILYRGVTSPLHF. The DNA of the CDR3 is TGTGCCAGCATCCTCTACAGGGGTGTCACTTCACCCCTCCACTTT.

This clonotype showed up many times. This rearrangement joins TRBV9 to TRBJ1-1; TRBD1 is a possible D gene (5 bases). CDR1 is SGDLS, CDR2 YYNGEE, per germline. The CDR3 runs to 14 residues. The V and J ends lost 3 bases and 1 base respectively, with 10 bases between them. CDR3 residues: CASSDGGGNTEAFF. The CDR3 nucleotides read TGTGCCAGCAGCGACGGCGGGGGGAACACTGAAGCTTTCTTT.

This clonotype has only a few counts. V is TRBV4-3 and J is TRBJ2-1; D possibly matches TRBD1 or TRBD2 (5 bases each). Germline loops: CDR1 LGHNA, CDR2 YSLEER. The CDR3 contains 15 residues. The ends were cut back, 2 bases at V and 8 bases at J, with 16 bases in the middle. As DNA, the CDR3 is TGCGCCAGCAGCCAACGGGACGGGTTGATCTATGAGCAGTTCTTC. Residues: CASSQRDGLIYEQFF.